These 8 T cell receptor beta chains came from one sample sequenced in a study of blood T cell repertoires in COVID-19. Measured with immunoSEQ multiplex PCR; TCRdb has only the in-frame clones, and not every one. The table shows 35,000 to 45,000 clones, with 70% to 90% occurring only once. Sequenced material: peripheral blood. These receptors came from a human donor in a cohort sampled during active COVID-19.

This chain uses TRBV6-5 with TRBJ2-1, with a tentative D call TRBD2 (6 bases). Trimming left V 0 bases short and J 2 bases short, with 11 bases between. This CDR3 has 16 amino acids. CDR1 and CDR2 from the germline V gene are MNHEY and SVGAGI. In DNA form, the CDR3 reads TGTGCCAGCAGTTACTCGGCAGGGAGGCCCTACAATGAGCAGTTCTTC. It codes for CASSYSAGRPYNEQFF.

This chain joins TRBV27 and TRBJ2-7, with 7 bases identical to TRBD2. The CDR3 spans 14 residues. Germline V CDR1 and CDR2: MNHEY, SMNVEV (reference sequence). After removal of 6 bases from V and 2 bases from J, the junction contained 7 bases not matched to a gene. The CDR3 spells CASRLAAGAYEQYF. In nucleotides, the CDR3 is TGTGCCAGCAGACTGGCGGCGGGAGCCTACGAGCAGTACTTC.

V usage is TRBV29-1 and J usage is TRBJ1-1; TRBD1 aligns across 7 bases. V shed 7 bases and J 4 bases; nucleotides not matched to a gene: 15. The CDR3 covers 15 residues. Germline CDR1 is SQVTM and CDR2 is ANQGSEA. CDR3 sequence reads: CSGWTGGIGSTEAFF. In DNA, the CDR3 is TGCAGCGGGTGGACAGGCGGTATTGGGTCCACTGAAGCTTTCTTT.

The rearrangement joins TRBV30 to TRBJ2-1; 7 positions match TRBD2. Germline V gene sequence: CDR1 GTSNPN, CDR2 SVGIG (reference sequence). The CDR3 is 12 residues long. The J segment lost 4 bases and the V segment lost 4 bases, leaving 1 base of the junction unmatched. The CDR3 here is CAWTSGYNEQFF. The CDR3 DNA sequence: TGTGCCTGGACTAGCGGTTACAATGAGCAGTTCTTC.

The genes are TRBV7-6 and TRBJ1-1; 7 bases align to TRBD1. Germline CDR1 and CDR2: SGHVS and FNYEAQ. The J segment lost 5 bases and the V segment lost 5 bases, leaving 5 bases of the junction unmatched. The CDR3 spans 13 residues. The CDR3 region is CASSTSGGTEAFF. The CDR3 bases are TGTGCCAGCAGCACGTCAGGGGGTACTGAAGCTTTCTTT.

The V gene is TRBV7-2, the J gene TRBJ2-3, with D maybe TRBD2 (5 bases). CDR1 and CDR2 (germline): SGHTA, FQGNSA. The length of the CDR3 is 13 residues. Trimming pared 5 bases from V and 5 bases from J, leaving 11 bases between. CDR3: CASSGVARDTQYF. The CDR3 coding sequence is TGTGCCAGCAGCGGCGTAGCGCGAGATACGCAGTATTTT.

This clone was seen only a few times. This chain connects TRBV7-9 to TRBJ1-2; maybe TRBD1 (5 bases). Per the germline V gene, CDR1 is SEHNR and CDR2 is FQNEAQ (reference sequence). The V end lost 3 bases, the J end lost 4 bases, and 9 bases lay between the germline ends. The CDR3 is 13 residues long. In DNA, the CDR3 is TGTGCCAGCAGCTTTGACAGCTTCTATGGCTACACCTTC. It codes for CASSFDSFYGYTF.

The V call is TRBV14, the J call TRBJ2-7; no clear D. The germline gives CDR1 SGHDN, CDR2 FVKESK. Trimming left V 1 base short and J 4 bases short, with 5 bases between. This CDR3 spans 12 amino acids. The CDR3 sequence: CASSQVSYEQYF. Here the CDR3 DNA reads TGTGCCAGCAGCCAAGTCTCTTACGAGCAGTACTTC.